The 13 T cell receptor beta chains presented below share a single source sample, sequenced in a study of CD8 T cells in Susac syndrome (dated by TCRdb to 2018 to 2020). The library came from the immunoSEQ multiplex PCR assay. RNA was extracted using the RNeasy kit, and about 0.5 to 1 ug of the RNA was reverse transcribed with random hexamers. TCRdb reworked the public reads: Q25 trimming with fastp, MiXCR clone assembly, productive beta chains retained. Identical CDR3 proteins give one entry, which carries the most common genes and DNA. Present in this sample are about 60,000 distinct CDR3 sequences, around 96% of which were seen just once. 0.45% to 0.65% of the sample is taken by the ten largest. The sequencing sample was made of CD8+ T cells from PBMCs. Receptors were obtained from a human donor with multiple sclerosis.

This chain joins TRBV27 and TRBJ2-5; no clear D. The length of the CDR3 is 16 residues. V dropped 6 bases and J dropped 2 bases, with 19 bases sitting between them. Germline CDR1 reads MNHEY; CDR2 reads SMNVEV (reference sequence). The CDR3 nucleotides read TGTGCCAGCAGCCGCACCTTTCTGACTTCACAAGAGACCCAGTACTTC. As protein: CASSRTFLTSQETQYF.

The CDR3, as DNA: TGTGCCAGTGGGACTAGCGGGAGTGGGTACGAGCAGTACTTC. The encoded protein is CASGTSGSGYEQYF. The J gene is TRBJ2-7, the V gene TRBV19; 14 nucleotides agree with TRBD2. After removal of 8 bases from V and 4 bases from J, the junction contained 4 bases not matched to a gene. CDR1 is LNHDA and CDR2 is SQIVND in the germline V gene (reference sequence). The CDR3 covers 14 residues.

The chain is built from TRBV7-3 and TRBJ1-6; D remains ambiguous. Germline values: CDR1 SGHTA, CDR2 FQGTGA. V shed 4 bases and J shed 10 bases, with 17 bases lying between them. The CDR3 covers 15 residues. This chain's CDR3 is CASSSREGPASPLHF. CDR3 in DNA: TGTGCCAGCAGCTCCCGAGAGGGTCCAGCGTCACCCCTCCACTTT.

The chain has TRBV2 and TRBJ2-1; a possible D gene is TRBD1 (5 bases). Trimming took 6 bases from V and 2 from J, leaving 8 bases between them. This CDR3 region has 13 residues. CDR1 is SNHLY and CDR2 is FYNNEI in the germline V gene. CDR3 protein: CASSDSPYNEQFF. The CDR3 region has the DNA TGTGCCAGCAGCGACAGCCCCTACAATGAGCAGTTCTTC.

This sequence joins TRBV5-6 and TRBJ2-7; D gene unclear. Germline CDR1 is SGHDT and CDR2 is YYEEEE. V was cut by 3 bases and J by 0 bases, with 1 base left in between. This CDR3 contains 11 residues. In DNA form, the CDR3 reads TGTGCCAGCAGCTCCTCCTACGAGCAGTACTTC. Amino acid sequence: CASSSSYEQYF. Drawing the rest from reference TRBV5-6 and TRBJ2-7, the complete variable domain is DAGVTQSPTHLIKTRGQQVTLRCSPKSGHDTVSWYQQALGQGPQFIFQYYEEEERQRGNFPDRFSGHQFPNYSSELNVNALLLGDSALYLCASSSSYEQYFGPGTRLTVT.

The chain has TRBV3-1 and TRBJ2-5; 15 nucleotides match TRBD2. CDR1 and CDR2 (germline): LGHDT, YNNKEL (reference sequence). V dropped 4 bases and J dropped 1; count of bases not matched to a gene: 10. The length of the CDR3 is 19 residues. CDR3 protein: CASSRKGLAGGVSQETQYF. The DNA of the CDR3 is TGTGCCAGCAGCCGAAAGGGACTAGCGGGGGGCGTGTCCCAAGAGACCCAGTACTTC.

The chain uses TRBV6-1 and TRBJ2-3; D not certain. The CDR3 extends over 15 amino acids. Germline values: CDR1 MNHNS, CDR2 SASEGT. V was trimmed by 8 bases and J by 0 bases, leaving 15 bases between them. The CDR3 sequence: CASGNTIESTDTQYF. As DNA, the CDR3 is TGTGCCAGCGGGAACACGATCGAAAGCACAGATACGCAGTATTTT.

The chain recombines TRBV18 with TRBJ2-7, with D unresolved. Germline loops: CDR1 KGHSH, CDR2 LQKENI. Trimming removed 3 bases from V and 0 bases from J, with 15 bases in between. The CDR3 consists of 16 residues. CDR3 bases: TGTGCCAGCTCACCGGATATCGACGTCGACTCCTACGAGCAGTACTTC. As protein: CASSPDIDVDSYEQYF.

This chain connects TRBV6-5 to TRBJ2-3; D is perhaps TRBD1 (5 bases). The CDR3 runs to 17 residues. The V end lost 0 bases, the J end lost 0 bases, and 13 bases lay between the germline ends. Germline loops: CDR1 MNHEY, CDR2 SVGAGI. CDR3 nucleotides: TGTGCCAGCAGTTACTCCCTATCAGGGATGAGCACAGATACGCAGTATTTT. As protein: CASSYSLSGMSTDTQYF.

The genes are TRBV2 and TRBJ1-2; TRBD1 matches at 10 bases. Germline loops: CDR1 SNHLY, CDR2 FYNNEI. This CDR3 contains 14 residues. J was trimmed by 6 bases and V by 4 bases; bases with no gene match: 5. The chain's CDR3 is CASSGGTGADGYTF. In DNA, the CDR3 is TGTGCCAGCAGTGGGGGGACAGGGGCGGATGGCTACACCTTC. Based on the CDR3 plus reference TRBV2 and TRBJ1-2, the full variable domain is EPEVTQTPSHQVTQMGQEVILRCVPISNHLYFYWYRQILGQKVEFLVSFYNNEISEKSEIFDDQFSVERPDGSNFTLKIRSTKLEDSAMYFCASSGGTGADGYTFGSGTRLTVV.

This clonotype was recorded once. CDR3 sequence: CASSILTGKSGYTF. As DNA, the CDR3 is TGTGCCAGCAGCATACTTACAGGGAAGTCTGGCTACACCTTC. The chain combines TRBV5-6 with TRBJ1-2; tentatively, D is TRBD1 (6 bases). Germline-derived CDR1 and CDR2 are SGHDT and YYEEEE. V was trimmed by 4 bases and J by 7 bases, leaving 17 bases between them. The length of the CDR3 is 14 residues.

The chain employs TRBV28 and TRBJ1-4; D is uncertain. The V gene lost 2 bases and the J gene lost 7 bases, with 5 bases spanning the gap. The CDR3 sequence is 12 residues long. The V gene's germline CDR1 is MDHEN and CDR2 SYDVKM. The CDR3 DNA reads TGTGCCAGCAGTTTAGATGGTGAAAAACTGTTTTTT. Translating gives CASSLDGEKLFF.

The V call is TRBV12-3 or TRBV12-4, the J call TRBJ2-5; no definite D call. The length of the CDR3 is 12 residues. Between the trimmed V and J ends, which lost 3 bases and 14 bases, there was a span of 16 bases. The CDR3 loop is CASSFDVLWPYF. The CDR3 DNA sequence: TGTGCCAGCAGTTTTGATGTCTTGTGGCCCTACTTC.